These T cell receptor beta chains were read from a single sample in a study of T cell changes during pregnancy in multiple sclerosis. Assay used: immunoSEQ multiplex PCR; TCRdb lists only in-frame clones, some missing. The sample lists tens of thousands of clones; roughly 96% were seen once. This sample comprised peripheral blood, obtained in the second trimester of pregnancy. The origin of the receptors is a female donor with multiple sclerosis, enrolled in a pregnancy study. CDR3s include the opening cysteine and the closing phenylalanine or tryptophan. The D gene is left open where the match is weak.

J gene: TRBJ2-7; V gene: TRBV28; D gene: TRBD2; CDR3 protein: CASTLGLATYEQYF; CDR3 DNA: TGTGCCAGCACCCTGGGACTAGCAACCTACGAGCAGTACTTC
J gene: TRBJ2-7; V gene: TRBV15; D gene: NA; CDR3 protein: CATSRDSYRGSGYEQYF; CDR3 DNA: TGTGCCACCAGCAGAGATTCATATAGGGGGTCTGGCTACGAGCAGTACTTC
J gene: TRBJ2-2; V gene: TRBV5-5; D gene: NA; CDR3 protein: CASSQTPRPGELFF; CDR3 DNA: TGTGCCAGCAGCCAGACCCCGCGGCCCGGGGAGCTGTTTTTT
J gene: TRBJ2-6; V gene: TRBV2; D gene: NA; CDR3 protein: CASSDRQSGANVLTF; CDR3 DNA: TGTGCCAGCAGTGATAGACAGTCTGGGGCCAACGTCCTGACTTTC
J gene: TRBJ2-3; V gene: TRBV4-2; D gene: NA; CDR3 protein: CASSQVGGTLGDTQYF; CDR3 DNA: TGTGCCAGCAGCCAAGTCGGCGGGACCCTGGGGGATACGCAGTATTTT
J gene: TRBJ1-5; V gene: TRBV6-1; D gene: NA; CDR3 protein: CASSEAVGNNQPQHF; CDR3 DNA: TGTGCCAGCAGTGAAGCCGTTGGCAACAATCAGCCCCAGCATTTT
J gene: TRBJ1-2; V gene: TRBV9; D gene: TRBD1; CDR3 protein: CASSAGTGGNYGYTF; CDR3 DNA: TGTGCCAGCAGCGCCGGGACAGGGGGGAACTATGGCTACACCTTC
J gene: TRBJ1-1; V gene: TRBV7-8; D gene: TRBD1; CDR3 protein: CASSGQGNTEAFF; CDR3 DNA: TGTGCCAGCAGCGGACAGGGGAACACTGAAGCTTTCTTT
J gene: TRBJ1-2; V gene: TRBV15; D gene: NA; CDR3 protein: CATNIDREDDGYTF; CDR3 DNA: TGTGCCACCAACATAGATCGGGAAGATGATGGCTACACCTTC
J gene: TRBJ2-7; V gene: TRBV7-9; D gene: TRBD1; CDR3 protein: CASSLGQGQRYEQYF; CDR3 DNA: TGTGCCAGCAGCTTAGGTCAGGGACAGCGGTACGAGCAGTACTTC
J gene: TRBJ1-3; V gene: TRBV4-3; D gene: NA; CDR3 protein: CASSPQSGSGNTIYF; CDR3 DNA: TGCGCCAGCAGCCCCCAATCCGGCTCTGGAAACACCATATATTTT
J gene: TRBJ1-2; V gene: TRBV19; D gene: NA; CDR3 protein: CASSRSGEGGYTF; CDR3 DNA: TGTGCCAGTAGTCGTTCCGGGGAGGGCGGCTACACCTTC
J gene: TRBJ2-3; V gene: TRBV25-1; D gene: TRBD1; CDR3 protein: CASSGPTPRQGPTDTQYF; CDR3 DNA: TGTGCCAGCAGTGGCCCCACCCCCAGACAGGGCCCCACAGATACGCAGTATTTT
J gene: TRBJ1-1; V gene: TRBV5-1; D gene: TRBD1; CDR3 protein: CASSPVTGALTEAFF; CDR3 DNA: TGCGCCAGCAGCCCCGTGACAGGGGCCCTCACTGAAGCTTTCTTT